This TCR beta chain was identified during a study of OX40 agonist ivuxolimab in advanced cancers. CDR1 is MDHEN and CDR2 is SYDVKM in the germline V gene. CDR3 length equals 15 residues. V lost 5 bases and J lost 3, with 14 bases in between. Using immunoSEQ multiplex PCR, the repertoire was profiled, and TCRdb retains in-frame clones only, with some absent. Of about 66,000 clones in the sample, 86% were seen once. The specimen was CD4+ or CD8+ T cells sorted from blood, collected in a trial of the OX40 agonist ivuxolimab. The receptor was derived from an adult with an advanced solid tumor such as melanoma, head and neck, liver or kidney cancer. The chain combines TRBV28 with TRBJ1-5; maybe TRBD1 (5 bases). This CDR3 is CASSQGTVNNQPQHF. CDR3 coding DNA: TGTGCCAGCAGTCAAGGGACGGTAAACAATCAGCCCCAGCATTTT.